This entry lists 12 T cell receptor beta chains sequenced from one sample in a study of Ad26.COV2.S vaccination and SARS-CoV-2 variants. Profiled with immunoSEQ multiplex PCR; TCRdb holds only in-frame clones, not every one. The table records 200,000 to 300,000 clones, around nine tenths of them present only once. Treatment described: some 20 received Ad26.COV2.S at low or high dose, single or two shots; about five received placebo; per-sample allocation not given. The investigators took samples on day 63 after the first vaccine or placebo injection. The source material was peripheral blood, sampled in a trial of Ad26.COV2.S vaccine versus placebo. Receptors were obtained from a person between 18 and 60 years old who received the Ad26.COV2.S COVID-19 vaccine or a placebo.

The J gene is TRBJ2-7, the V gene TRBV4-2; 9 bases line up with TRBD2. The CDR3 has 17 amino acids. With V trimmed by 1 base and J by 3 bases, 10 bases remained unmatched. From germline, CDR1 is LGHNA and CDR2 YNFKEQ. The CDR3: CASSQGLAEGRGYEQYF. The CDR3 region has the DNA TGTGCCAGCAGCCAAGGACTAGCGGAGGGTAGAGGCTACGAGCAGTACTTC.

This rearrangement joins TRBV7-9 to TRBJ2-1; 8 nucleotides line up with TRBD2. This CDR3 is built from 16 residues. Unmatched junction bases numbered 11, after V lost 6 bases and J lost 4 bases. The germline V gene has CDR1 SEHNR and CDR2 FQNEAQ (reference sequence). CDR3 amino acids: CASSPISGEGYNEQFF. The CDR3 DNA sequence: TGTGCCAGCAGTCCGATTAGCGGGGAGGGTTACAATGAGCAGTTCTTC.

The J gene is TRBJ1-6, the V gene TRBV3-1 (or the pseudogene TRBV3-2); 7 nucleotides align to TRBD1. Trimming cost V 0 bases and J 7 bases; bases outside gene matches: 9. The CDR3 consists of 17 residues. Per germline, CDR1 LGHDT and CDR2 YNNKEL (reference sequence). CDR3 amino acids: CASSQDQQGGGNSPLHF. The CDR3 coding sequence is TGTGCCAGCAGCCAAGATCAGCAGGGGGGGGGAAATTCACCCCTCCACTTT.

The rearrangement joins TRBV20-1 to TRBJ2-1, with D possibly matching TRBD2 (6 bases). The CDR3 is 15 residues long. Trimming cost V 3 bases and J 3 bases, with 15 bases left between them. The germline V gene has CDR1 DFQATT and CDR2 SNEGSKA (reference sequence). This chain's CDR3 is CSASSFETSYNEQFF. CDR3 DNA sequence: TGCAGTGCTAGTAGTTTCGAGACTAGCTACAATGAGCAGTTCTTC.

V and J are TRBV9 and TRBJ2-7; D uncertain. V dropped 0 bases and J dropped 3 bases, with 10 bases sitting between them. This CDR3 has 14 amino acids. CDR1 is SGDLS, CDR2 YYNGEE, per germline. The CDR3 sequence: CASSVGNFGYEQYF. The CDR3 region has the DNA TGTGCCAGCAGCGTAGGGAACTTCGGCTACGAGCAGTACTTC.

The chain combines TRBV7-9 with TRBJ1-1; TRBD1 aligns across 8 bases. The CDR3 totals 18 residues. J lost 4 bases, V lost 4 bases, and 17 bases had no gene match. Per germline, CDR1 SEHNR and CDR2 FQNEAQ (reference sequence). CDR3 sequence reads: CASSWGGQVDREGTEAFF. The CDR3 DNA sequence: TGTGCCAGCAGCTGGGGGGGACAGGTGGATCGGGAGGGCACTGAAGCTTTCTTT.

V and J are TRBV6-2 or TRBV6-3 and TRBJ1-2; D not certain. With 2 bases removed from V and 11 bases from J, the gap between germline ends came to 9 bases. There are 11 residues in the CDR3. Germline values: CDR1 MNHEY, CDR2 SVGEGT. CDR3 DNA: TGTGCCAGCAGTTACCCCGGAGGATACACCTTC. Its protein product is CASSYPGGYTF.

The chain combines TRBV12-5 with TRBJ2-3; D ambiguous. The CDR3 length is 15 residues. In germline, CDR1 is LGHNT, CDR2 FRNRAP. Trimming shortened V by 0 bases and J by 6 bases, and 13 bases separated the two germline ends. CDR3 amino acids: CASGLVDVNWDTQYF. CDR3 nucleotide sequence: TGTGCTAGTGGTTTGGTGGACGTTAATTGGGATACGCAGTATTTT.

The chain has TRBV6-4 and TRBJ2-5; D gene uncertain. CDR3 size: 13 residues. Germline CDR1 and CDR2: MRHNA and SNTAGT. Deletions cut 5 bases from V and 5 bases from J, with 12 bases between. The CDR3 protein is CASSTVAQETQYF. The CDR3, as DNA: TGTGCCAGCAGTACGGTGGCGCAGGAGACCCAGTACTTC.

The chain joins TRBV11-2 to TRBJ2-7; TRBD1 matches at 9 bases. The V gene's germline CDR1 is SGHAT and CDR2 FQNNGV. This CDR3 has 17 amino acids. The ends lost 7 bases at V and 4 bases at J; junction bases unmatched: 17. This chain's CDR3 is CASTLQGALPPEYEQYF. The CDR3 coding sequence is TGTGCCAGCACCCTACAGGGGGCGCTTCCCCCCGAATACGAGCAGTACTTC.

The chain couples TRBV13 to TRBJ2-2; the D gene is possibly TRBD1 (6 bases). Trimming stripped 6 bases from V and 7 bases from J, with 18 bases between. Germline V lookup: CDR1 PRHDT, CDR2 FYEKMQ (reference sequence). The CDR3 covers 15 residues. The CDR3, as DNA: TGTGCCAGCAGACCTCACACTCAGGGGTACGGGGAGCTGTTTTTT. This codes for CASRPHTQGYGELFF.

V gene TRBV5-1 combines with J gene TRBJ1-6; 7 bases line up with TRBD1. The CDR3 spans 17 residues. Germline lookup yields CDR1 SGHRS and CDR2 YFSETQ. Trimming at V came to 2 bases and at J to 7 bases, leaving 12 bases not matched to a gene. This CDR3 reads CASSFSPGDSRNSPLHF. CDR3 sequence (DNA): TGCGCCAGCAGCTTCTCTCCCGGGGACAGCCGGAATTCACCCCTCCACTTT.